By share, the clone carrying this T cell receptor beta chain ranks as large (0.1 to 1%). The junction had 13 bases not matched to a gene; V was cut back by 4 bases and J by 9 bases. This CDR3 has 16 residues. Germline V gene lookup returns CDR1 MNHNS and CDR2 SASEGT. This sample is drawn from a study of T cell repertoires in aging, cancer and after chemotherapy. Multiplex touch-down PCR with TRB-A/B primers amplified rearranged V-D-J TRB sequences. Using its own MiXCR run on the multiplex PCR reads, TCRdb lists one record per CDR3 protein. This table holds 850 to 1,000 distinct CDR3 sequences, 20% to 25% found once. TCR beta rearrangements were amplified from peripheral blood genomic DNA.

Sequencing was performed on blood. V usage is TRBV6-1 and J usage is TRBJ1-5; 9 nucleotides agree with TRBD1. The origin of this receptor is a human donor with a solid tumor. As DNA, the CDR3 is TGTGCCAGCAGTGGCTTGGACAGGGGCGGTGTATGGCCCCAGCATTTT. Protein product: CASSGLDRGGVWPQHF.